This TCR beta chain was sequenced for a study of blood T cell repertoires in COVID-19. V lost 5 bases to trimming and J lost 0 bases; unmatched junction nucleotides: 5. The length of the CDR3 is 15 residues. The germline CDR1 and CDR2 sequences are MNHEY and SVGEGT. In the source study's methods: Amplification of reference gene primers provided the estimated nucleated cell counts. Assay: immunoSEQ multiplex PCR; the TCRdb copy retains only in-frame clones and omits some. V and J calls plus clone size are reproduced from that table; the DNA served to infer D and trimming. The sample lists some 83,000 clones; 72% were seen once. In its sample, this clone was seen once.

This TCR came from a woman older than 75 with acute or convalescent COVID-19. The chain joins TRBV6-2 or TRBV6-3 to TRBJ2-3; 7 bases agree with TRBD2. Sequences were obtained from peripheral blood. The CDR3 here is CASSDPAGSTDTQYF. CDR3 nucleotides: TGTGCCAGCAGTGACCCAGCGGGGAGCACAGATACGCAGTATTTT.